This TCR beta chain was sequenced for a study of blood T cell repertoires in COVID-19. Whole-study context: Researchers got acute and convalescent COVID-19 samples from the United States, Italy and Spain. From T cells, B-cell-depleted T cells, or PBMCs came the material, which was cDNA or gDNA.

V was shortened by 5 bases and J by 2 bases, with 12 bases between the two germline ends. Germline CDR1 and CDR2: SGHTA and FQGNSA. The CDR3 length is 14 residues. Using immunoSEQ multiplex PCR, the repertoire was profiled, and TCRdb retains in-frame clones only, with some absent. The table shows some 150,000 clones, with roughly 83% occurring only once. The sequenced material came from peripheral blood. This TCR derives from a woman over 75 with acute or convalescent COVID-19. This chain joins TRBV7-2 and TRBJ1-2, with D possibly matching TRBD1 (5 bases). The CDR3 reads CASSPGAGNYGYTF. CDR3 nucleotide sequence: TGTGCCAGCAGCCCTGGAGCAGGGAACTATGGCTACACCTTC.